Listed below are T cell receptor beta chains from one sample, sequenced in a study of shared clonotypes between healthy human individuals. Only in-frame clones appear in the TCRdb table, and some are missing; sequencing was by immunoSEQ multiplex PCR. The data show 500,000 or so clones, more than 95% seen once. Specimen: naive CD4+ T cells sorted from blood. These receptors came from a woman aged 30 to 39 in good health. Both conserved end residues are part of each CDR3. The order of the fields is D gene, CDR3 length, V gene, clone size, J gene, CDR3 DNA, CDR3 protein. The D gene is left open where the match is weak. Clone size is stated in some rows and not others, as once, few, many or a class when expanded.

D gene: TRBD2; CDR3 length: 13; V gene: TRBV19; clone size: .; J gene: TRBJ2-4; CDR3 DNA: TGTGCCAGTAGTAGGACTAGCGGAAACATTCAGTACTTC; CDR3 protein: CASSRTSGNIQYF
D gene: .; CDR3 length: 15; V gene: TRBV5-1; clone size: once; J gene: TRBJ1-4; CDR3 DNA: TGCGCCAGCAGCTTGGCCGCAGCCTCTAATGAAAAACTGTTTTTT; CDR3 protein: CASSLAAASNEKLFF
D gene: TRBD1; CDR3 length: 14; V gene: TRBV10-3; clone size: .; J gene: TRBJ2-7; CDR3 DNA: TGTGCCATCAGGGCCGGGACAGGGCTCTACGAGCAGTACTTC; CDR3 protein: CAIRAGTGLYEQYF
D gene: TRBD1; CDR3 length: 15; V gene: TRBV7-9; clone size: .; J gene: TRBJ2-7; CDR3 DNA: TGTGCCAGCAGCCCAACGGACAGGGACGGCCACGAGCAGTACTTC; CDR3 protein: CASSPTDRDGHEQYF
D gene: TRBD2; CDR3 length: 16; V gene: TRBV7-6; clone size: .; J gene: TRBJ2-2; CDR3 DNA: TGTGCCAGCAGCTTATCCACTAGCGGGAACACCGGGGAGCTGTTTTTT; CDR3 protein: CASSLSTSGNTGELFF
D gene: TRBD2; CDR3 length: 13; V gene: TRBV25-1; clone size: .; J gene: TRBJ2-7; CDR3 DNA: TGTGCCAGCAGTGGACTAGCGTCATACGAGCAGTACTTC; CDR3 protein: CASSGLASYEQYF
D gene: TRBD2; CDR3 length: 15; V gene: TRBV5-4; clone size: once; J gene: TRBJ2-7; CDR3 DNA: TGTGCCAGCAGGAAGGGCGGGGGGTCCGTCTACGAGCAGTACTTC; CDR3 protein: CASRKGGGSVYEQYF
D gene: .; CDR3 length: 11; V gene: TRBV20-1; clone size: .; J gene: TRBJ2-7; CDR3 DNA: TGCAGTGCTAGAGACGGGTACGAGCAGTACTTC; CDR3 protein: CSARDGYEQYF
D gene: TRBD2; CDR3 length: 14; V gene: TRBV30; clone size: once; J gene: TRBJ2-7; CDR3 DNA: TGTGCCTGGAGCTGGGGACTAGCGGACTACGAGCAGTACTTC; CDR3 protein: CAWSWGLADYEQYF
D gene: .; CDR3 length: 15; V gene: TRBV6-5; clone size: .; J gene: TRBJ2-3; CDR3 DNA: TGTGCCAGCAGTTGGGTCGGCGGAAGCACAGATACGCAGTATTTT; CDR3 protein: CASSWVGGSTDTQYF
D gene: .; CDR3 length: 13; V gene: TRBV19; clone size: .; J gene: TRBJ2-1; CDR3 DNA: TGTGCCAGTAGTAATGGGAGAAACAATGAGCAGTTCTTC; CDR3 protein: CASSNGRNNEQFF
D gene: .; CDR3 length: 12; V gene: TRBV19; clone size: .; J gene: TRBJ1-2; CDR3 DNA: TGTGCCACCTATGAGTTTAGGTATGGCTACACCTTC; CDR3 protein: CATYEFRYGYTF
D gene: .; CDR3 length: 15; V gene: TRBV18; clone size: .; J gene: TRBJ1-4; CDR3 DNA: TGTGCCAGCTCACCACCGGTAGGCTATGAAAAAGGACTGTTTTTT; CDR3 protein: CASSPPVGYEKGLFF
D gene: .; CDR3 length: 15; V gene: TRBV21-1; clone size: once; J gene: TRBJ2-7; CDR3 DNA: TGTGCCAGCAGCCCCTCCGCTGGGGGGCCATACGAGCAGTACTTC; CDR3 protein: CASSPSAGGPYEQYF
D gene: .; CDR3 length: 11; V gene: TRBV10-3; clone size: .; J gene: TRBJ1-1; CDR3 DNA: TGTGCCATCAGTGTGGGGTCGCGGGCTTTCTTT; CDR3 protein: CAISVGSRAFF
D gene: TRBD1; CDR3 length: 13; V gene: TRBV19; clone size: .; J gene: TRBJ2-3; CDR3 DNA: TGTGCCACCGGGACAGGGGTTGGAGATACGCAGTATTTT; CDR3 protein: CATGTGVGDTQYF
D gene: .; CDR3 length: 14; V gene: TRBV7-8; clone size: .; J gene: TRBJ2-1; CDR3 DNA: TGTGCCAGCAGCTTAAGCGGCAACCACAATGAGCAGTTCTTC; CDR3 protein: CASSLSGNHNEQFF
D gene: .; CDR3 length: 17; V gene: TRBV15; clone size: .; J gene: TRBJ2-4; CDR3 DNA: TGTGCCACCAGCAGAGATTCGGTGAGGGTGCCCAAAAACATTCAGTACTTC; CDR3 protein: CATSRDSVRVPKNIQYF
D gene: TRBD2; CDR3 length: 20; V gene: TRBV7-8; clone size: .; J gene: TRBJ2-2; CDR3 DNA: TGTGCCAGCAGCCACCGACTTAGCGGGAGTCCCCGCGCGAACACCGGGGAGCTGTTTTTT; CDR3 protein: CASSHRLSGSPRANTGELFF
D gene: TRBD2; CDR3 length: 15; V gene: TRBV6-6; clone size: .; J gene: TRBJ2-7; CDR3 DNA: TGTGCCAGCAGTTACTCGACAGCGGGACCCTACGAGCAGTACTTC; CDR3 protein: CASSYSTAGPYEQYF
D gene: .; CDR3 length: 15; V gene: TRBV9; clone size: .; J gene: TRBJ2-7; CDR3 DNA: TGTGCCAGCAGCGTAGGCCCCGCAGGGGACTACGAGCAGTACTTC; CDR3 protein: CASSVGPAGDYEQYF
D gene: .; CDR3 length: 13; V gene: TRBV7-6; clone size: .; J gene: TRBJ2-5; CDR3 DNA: TGTGCCAGCAGCTTAGCGGATAAAGAGACCCAGTACTTC; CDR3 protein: CASSLADKETQYF
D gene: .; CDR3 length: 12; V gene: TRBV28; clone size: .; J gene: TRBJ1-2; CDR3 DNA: TGTGCCAGCAGTTCACCTAAAGGTGGCTACACCTTC; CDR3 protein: CASSSPKGGYTF
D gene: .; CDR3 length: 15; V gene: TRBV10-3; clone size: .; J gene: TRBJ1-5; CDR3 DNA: TGTGCCATCAGTGACAGAAAGTATAGCAATCAGCCCCAGCATTTT; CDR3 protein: CAISDRKYSNQPQHF
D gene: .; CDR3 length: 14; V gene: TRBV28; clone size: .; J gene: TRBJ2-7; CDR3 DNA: TGTGCCAGCAGTTCAAAGTTTCGGTTATTCGAGCAGTACTTC; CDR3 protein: CASSSKFRLFEQYF
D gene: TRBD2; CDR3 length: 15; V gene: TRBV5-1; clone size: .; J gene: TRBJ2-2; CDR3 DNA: TGCGCCAGCAGCGGCACTAGCGGGAGATTCGGGGAGCTGTTTTTT; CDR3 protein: CASSGTSGRFGELFF
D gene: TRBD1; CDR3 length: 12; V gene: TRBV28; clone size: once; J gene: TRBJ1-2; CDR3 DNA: TGTGCCAGCAGTCAGGGGGACTATGGCTACACCTTC; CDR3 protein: CASSQGDYGYTF
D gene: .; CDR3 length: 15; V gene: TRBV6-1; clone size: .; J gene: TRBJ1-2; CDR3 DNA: TGTGCCAGCAGCCCCGTGGCCCCAGGGGACTATGGCTACACCTTC; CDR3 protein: CASSPVAPGDYGYTF
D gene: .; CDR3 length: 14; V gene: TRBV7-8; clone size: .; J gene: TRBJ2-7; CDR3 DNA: TGTGCCAGCAGCTTAAGCAGGGGAGCCTACGAGCAGTACTTC; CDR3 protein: CASSLSRGAYEQYF
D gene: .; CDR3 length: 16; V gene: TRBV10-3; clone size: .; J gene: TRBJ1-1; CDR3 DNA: TGTGCCATCAGTGAGTCTGGGGCAGTCATGAACACTGAAGCTTTCTTT; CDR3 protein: CAISESGAVMNTEAFF
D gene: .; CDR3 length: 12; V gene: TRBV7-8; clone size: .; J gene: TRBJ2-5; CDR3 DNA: TGTGCCAGCAGCCCTTCCCGGGACATCTGGTACTTC; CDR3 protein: CASSPSRDIWYF
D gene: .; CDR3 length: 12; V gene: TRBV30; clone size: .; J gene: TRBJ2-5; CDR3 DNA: TGTGCCTGGAGTGTATCCCCCGGAGCCCAGTACTTC; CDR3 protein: CAWSVSPGAQYF
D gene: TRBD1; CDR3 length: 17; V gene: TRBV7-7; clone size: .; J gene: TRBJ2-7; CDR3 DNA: TGTGCCAGCAGCTACGATTACAGGGGCCAGAGCTCCTACGAGCAGTACTTC; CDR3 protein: CASSYDYRGQSSYEQYF
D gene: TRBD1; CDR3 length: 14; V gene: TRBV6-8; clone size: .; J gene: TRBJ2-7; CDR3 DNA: TGTGCCAGCAGTGAACGCGACAGGGGTTACGAGCAGTACTTC; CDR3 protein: CASSERDRGYEQYF
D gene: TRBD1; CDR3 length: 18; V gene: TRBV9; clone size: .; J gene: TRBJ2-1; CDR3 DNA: TGTGCCAGCAGCGACCCCAGGGACAGGGGTTCTTCCTACAATGAGCAGTTCTTC; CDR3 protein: CASSDPRDRGSSYNEQFF
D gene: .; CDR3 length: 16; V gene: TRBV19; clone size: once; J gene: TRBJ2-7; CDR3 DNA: TGTGCCAGTAGTACCAATCAAAAGGGCCCCACCTACGAGCAGTACTTC; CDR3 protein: CASSTNQKGPTYEQYF